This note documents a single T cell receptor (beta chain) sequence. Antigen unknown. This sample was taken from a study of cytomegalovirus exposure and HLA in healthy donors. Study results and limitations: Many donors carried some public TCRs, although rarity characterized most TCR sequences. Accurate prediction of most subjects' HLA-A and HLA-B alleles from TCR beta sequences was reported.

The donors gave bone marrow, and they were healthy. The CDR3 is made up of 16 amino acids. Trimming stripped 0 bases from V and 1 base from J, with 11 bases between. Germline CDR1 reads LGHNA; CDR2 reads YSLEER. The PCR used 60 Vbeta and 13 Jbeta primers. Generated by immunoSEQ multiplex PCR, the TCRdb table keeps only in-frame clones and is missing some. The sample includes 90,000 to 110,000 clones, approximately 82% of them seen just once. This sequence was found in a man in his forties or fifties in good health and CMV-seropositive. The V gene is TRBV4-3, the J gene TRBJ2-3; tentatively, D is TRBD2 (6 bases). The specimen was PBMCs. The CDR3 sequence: CASSQDRGAGTDTQYF. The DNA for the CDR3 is TGCGCCAGCAGCCAAGATCGCGGGGCCGGCACAGATACGCAGTATTTT.